A single T cell receptor (beta chain) is shown here with its context. As handled by the study authors: The authors estimated nucleated cell counts from reference gene primer amplification. Clones were sequenced by immunoSEQ multiplex PCR, and TCRdb holds only the in-frame ones, with some missing. V, J and clone size were drawn from that table, and D and trimming were deduced from the DNA. This sample carries 250,000 to 300,000 clones, 75% to 90% of them seen once, and the ten largest clones take roughly 14%. Seattle patient enrollment occurred during active infection, with longitudinal follow-up thereafter. Germline V gene lookup returns CDR1 MDHEN and CDR2 SYDVKM. Between the trimmed V and J ends, which lost 4 bases and 4 bases, there was a span of 19 bases. The CDR3 extends over 16 amino acids. This specimen comes from a study of blood T cell repertoires in COVID-19.

This TCR derives from a woman between 70 and 85 years old with COVID-19, enrolled during active disease. The sequenced sample consisted of peripheral blood. J is TRBJ1-2 and V is TRBV28; tentatively, D is TRBD1 (5 bases). The CDR3: CASSSGTPPRSYGYTF. CDR3 nucleotide sequence: TGTGCCAGCAGTTCCGGGACTCCTCCTAGGAGCTATGGCTACACCTTC.